The 8 T cell receptor beta chains presented below share a single source sample, sequenced in a study of OX40 agonist ivuxolimab in advanced cancers. Clones were read by immunoSEQ multiplex PCR, and TCRdb kept only the in-frame ones, dropping some. The sample carries tens of thousands of clones, about 85% recorded once. The sequences come from CD4+ or CD8+ T cells sorted from blood, collected in a trial of the OX40 agonist ivuxolimab. Receptors originate from an adult with an advanced solid tumor such as melanoma, head and neck, liver or kidney cancer.

The chain recombines TRBV11-3 with TRBJ2-1; D possibly matches TRBD1 or TRBD2 (5 bases each). Trimming stripped 4 bases from V and 1 base from J, with 11 bases between. This CDR3 region has 15 residues. Germline assignment: CDR1 SGHNT and CDR2 YENEEA. The CDR3 DNA reads TGTGCCAGCAGCTCCCCGGGACCTTCCTACAATGAGCAGTTCTTC. This gives the protein CASSSPGPSYNEQFF.

The rearrangement joins TRBV7-9 to TRBJ2-2; 12 bases are shared with TRBD2. The V gene's germline CDR1 is SEHNR and CDR2 FQNEAQ (reference sequence). This CDR3 has 15 amino acids. V lost 5 bases and J lost 3; bases outside the gene matches: 1. CDR3 nucleotides: TGTGCCAGCAGCGGGACTAGCGGGTACACCGGGGAGCTGTTTTTT. It yields the protein CASSGTSGYTGELFF.

The chain couples TRBV7-2 to TRBJ2-2, with 9 bases that match TRBD2. V shed 5 bases and J 5 bases; nucleotides not matched to a gene: 12. CDR1 and CDR2 (germline): SGHTA, FQGNSA. This CDR3 contains 17 residues. Here the CDR3 reads CASSLIPGLAWTGELFF. In DNA, the CDR3 is TGTGCCAGCAGCCTAATTCCGGGACTAGCCTGGACCGGGGAGCTGTTTTTT.

This clone has only a few counts. The CDR3, as DNA: TGTGCCAGCAGCCTGACAGGGGAGTGGAACACCATATATTTT. It specifies CASSLTGEWNTIYF. V and J are TRBV7-2 and TRBJ1-3; 8 nucleotides line up with TRBD1. The CDR3 covers 14 residues. Germline-derived CDR1 and CDR2 are SGHTA and FQGNSA. The V and J ends lost 5 bases and 7 bases, in that order; junction bases with no gene match: 7. Full variable domain (rest looked up from reference TRBV7-2 and TRBJ1-3): GAGVSQSPSNKVTEKGKDVELRCDPISGHTALYWYRQSLGQGLEFLIYFQGNSAPDKSGLPSDRFSAERTGGSVSTLTIQRTQQEDSAVYLCASSLTGEWNTIYFGEGSWLTVV.

The V call is TRBV5-1, the J call TRBJ1-1, with 7 nucleotides matching TRBD1. The V gene end was trimmed by 2 bases and the J gene end by 3 bases; junction bases not matched to a gene: 7. This CDR3 region has 15 residues. Germline loops: CDR1 SGHRS, CDR2 YFSETQ. The CDR3 sequence: CASSFGTDGDTEAFF. CDR3 nucleotides: TGCGCCAGCAGCTTCGGGACAGACGGTGACACTGAAGCTTTCTTT.

This chain links TRBV18 with TRBJ2-2; D unclear. V shed 3 bases and J shed 5 bases, with 7 bases lying between them. CDR1 and CDR2 (germline): KGHSH, LQKENI. CDR3 length equals 13 residues. The CDR3 nucleotides read TGTGCCAGCTCACCTGAGACAACCGGGGAGCTGTTTTTT. The encoded protein is CASSPETTGELFF.

The chain recombines TRBV7-8 with TRBJ1-4; no clear D. Looked up from germline, CDR1 is SGHVS and CDR2 is FQNEAQ. V dropped 5 bases and J dropped 6 bases, with 10 bases sitting between them. The CDR3 consists of 13 residues. The CDR3 is CASSTRWDEKLFF. CDR3 DNA: TGTGCCAGCAGCACACGGTGGGATGAAAAACTGTTTTTT.

The chain has TRBV7-9 and TRBJ2-1, with 10 bases fitting TRBD2. Trimming removed 6 bases from V and 5 bases from J; junction bases left unmatched: 7. CDR3 length: 15 residues. Germline loops: CDR1 SEHNR, CDR2 FQNEAQ (reference sequence). For the CDR3, the DNA is TGTGCCAGCAGAGCCGGGACTAGCGCCAACAATGAGCAGTTCTTC. Its protein product is CASRAGTSANNEQFF.